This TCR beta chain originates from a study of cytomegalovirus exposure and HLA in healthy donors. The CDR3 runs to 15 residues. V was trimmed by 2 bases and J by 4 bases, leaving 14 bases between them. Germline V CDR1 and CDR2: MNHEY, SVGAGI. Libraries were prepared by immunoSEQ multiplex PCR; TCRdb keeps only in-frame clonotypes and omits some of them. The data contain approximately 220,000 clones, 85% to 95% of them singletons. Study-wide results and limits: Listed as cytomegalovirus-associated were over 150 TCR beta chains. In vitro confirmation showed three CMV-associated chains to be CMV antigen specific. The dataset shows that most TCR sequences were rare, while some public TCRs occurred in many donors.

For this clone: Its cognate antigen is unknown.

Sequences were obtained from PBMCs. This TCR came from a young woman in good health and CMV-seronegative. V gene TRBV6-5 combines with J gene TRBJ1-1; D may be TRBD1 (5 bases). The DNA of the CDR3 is TGTGCCAGCAGTTACGATGGGGCTGGCCCCACTGAAGCTTTCTTT. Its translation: CASSYDGAGPTEAFF.